The 30 T cell receptor beta chains listed next were all sequenced from one sample in a study of cytomegalovirus exposure and HLA in healthy donors. 60 Vbeta and 13 Jbeta primers were used in PCR. The method was immunoSEQ multiplex PCR; TCRdb's version includes in-frame clones alone and lacks a portion of them. The sample lists 150,000 to 200,000 clones, approximately 80% occurring once. Material for sequencing was PBMCs. These receptors originate from a woman between 25 and 40 years old in good health and CMV-seronegative.

The chain couples TRBV18 to TRBJ2-7, with 7 bases matching TRBD1. V trimming: 6 bases; J trimming: 4 bases; junction bases outside the gene matches: 3. Germline V gives CDR1 KGHSH, CDR2 LQKENI. The CDR3 is 12 amino acids. The CDR3 is CASSGDRYEQYF. The CDR3 bases are TGTGCCAGCTCTGGGGACAGATACGAGCAGTACTTC.

The V and J genes are TRBV27 and TRBJ2-5; D not resolved. The CDR3 loop spans 15 amino acids. CDR1 MNHEY and CDR2 SMNVEV come from the germline V gene (reference sequence). V gave up 3 bases and J gave up 4 bases, with 15 bases separating them. The CDR3 loop is CASSFGTVGVETQYF. CDR3 bases: TGTGCCAGCAGTTTTGGAACAGTTGGTGTAGAGACCCAGTACTTC.

CDR3 sequence: CASSQETVDTQYF. CDR3 DNA: TGTGCCAGCAGCCAAGAGACAGTTGATACGCAGTATTTT. The rearrangement uses TRBV14 and TRBJ2-3; weak D call: TRBD1 (5 bases). This CDR3 has 13 amino acids. Germline V gene data show CDR1 as SGHDN and CDR2 as FVKESK. V gave up 0 bases and J gave up 6 bases, with 7 bases separating them.

This clone appeared a single time. The chain carries TRBV5-1 and TRBJ1-2, with D hard to call. V was trimmed by 4 bases and J by 3 bases, leaving 16 bases between them. Germline assignment: CDR1 SGHRS and CDR2 YFSETQ. The CDR3 runs 15 residues. DNA of the CDR3: TGCGCCAGCAGCCCGGCGGAGGGCGTGGACTATGGCTACACCTTC. Amino acids: CASSPAEGVDYGYTF.

This clone is a singleton in its sample. This chain joins TRBV27 and TRBJ2-1; the match to TRBD1 covers 8 bases. V shed 4 bases, J shed 2 bases, and the junction held 4 bases outside the gene matches. CDR1 is MNHEY and CDR2 is SMNVEV in the germline V gene (reference sequence). The length of the CDR3 is 15 residues. CDR3 amino acids: CASSWDRYPYNEQFF. CDR3 nucleotide sequence: TGTGCCAGCAGTTGGGACAGGTACCCCTACAATGAGCAGTTCTTC.

The V call is TRBV10-2, the J call TRBJ2-2, with a possible D match to TRBD1 (5 bases). The germline CDR1 and CDR2 sequences are WSHSY and SAAADI. This CDR3 is 14 amino acids long. With 6 bases removed from V and 0 bases from J, the gap between germline ends came to 8 bases. CDR3 loop: CASRVTANTGELFF. The CDR3, as DNA: TGCGCCAGCAGGGTGACAGCGAACACCGGGGAGCTGTTTTTT.

V usage is TRBV28 and J usage is TRBJ2-7, with TRBD1 matching over 7 bases. With V trimmed by 4 bases and J by 4 bases, 13 bases remained unmatched. Per germline, CDR1 MDHEN and CDR2 SYDVKM. The CDR3 runs to 16 residues. This chain's CDR3 is CASSSVSTGTAYEQYF. The CDR3 coding sequence is TGTGCCAGCAGTTCAGTCTCAACGGGGACAGCTTACGAGCAGTACTTC. Full variable domain (missing parts from reference TRBV28 and TRBJ2-7): DVKVTQSSRYLVKRTGEKVFLECVQDMDHENMFWYRQDPGLGLRLIYFSYDVKMKEKGDIPEGYSVSREKKERFSLILESASTNQTSMYLCASSSVSTGTAYEQYFGPGTRLTVT.

The CDR3 coding sequence is TGCGCCAGCAGCCCCTCCGTTGGACTACAAGGGCACAATGAGCAGTTCTTC. The encoded protein is CASSPSVGLQGHNEQFF. The chain has TRBV4-1 and TRBJ2-1; TRBD2 is a possible D gene (6 bases). V shed 4 bases and J shed 5 bases, with 21 bases lying between them. Germline values: CDR1 MGHRA, CDR2 YSYEKL. This CDR3 spans 17 amino acids.

V usage is TRBV30 and J usage is TRBJ2-7; D is perhaps TRBD1 (5 bases). The CDR3 totals 13 residues. The germline V gene has CDR1 GTSNPN and CDR2 SVGIG (reference sequence). The V gene lost 3 bases and the J gene lost 7 bases, with 16 bases spanning the gap. For the CDR3, the DNA is TGTGCCTGGAGCAAACAGGTGACAAGAGAGCAGTACTTC. Encoded protein: CAWSKQVTREQYF.

The rearrangement links TRBV7-9 to TRBJ1-5; D perhaps matches TRBD1 (6 bases). Germline lookup yields CDR1 SEHNR and CDR2 FQNEAQ (reference sequence). CDR3 length: 16 residues. Trimming shortened V by 2 bases and J by 4 bases, and 15 bases separated the two germline ends. CDR3 nucleotide sequence: TGTGCCAGCAGCTTAAACTGGGGGCAGGGGAATCAGCCCCAGCATTTT. Amino acids: CASSLNWGQGNQPQHF.

The chain is built from TRBV6-5 and TRBJ1-5; TRBD1 aligns across 8 bases. CDR1 is MNHEY and CDR2 is SVGAGI in the germline V gene. The ends lost 6 bases at V and 6 bases at J; junction bases unmatched: 10. CDR3 length: 15 residues. CDR3 DNA sequence: TGTGCCAGCAGAGATGGGACAGGCGGGGTTCAGCCCCAGCATTTT. Its protein is CASRDGTGGVQPQHF.

This clone occurred once. The chain couples TRBV5-1 to TRBJ2-7; D gene unclear. The germline V gene has CDR1 SGHRS and CDR2 YFSETQ. This CDR3 has 12 residues. The V end lost 0 bases, the J end lost 3 bases, and 4 bases lay between the germline ends. CDR3 sequence (DNA): TGCGCCAGCAGCTTGGATAACTACGAGCAGTACTTC. Translation: CASSLDNYEQYF.

The V gene is TRBV9, the J gene TRBJ1-2, with D unresolved. V lost 0 bases to trimming and J lost 4 bases, with 4 bases between them. Germline V gene lookup returns CDR1 SGDLS and CDR2 YYNGEE. This CDR3 has 12 residues. CDR3 bases: TGTGCCAGCAGCGTAGGCAGCTATGGCTACACCTTC. It yields the protein CASSVGSYGYTF.

V usage is TRBV4-1 and J usage is TRBJ2-3; D call uncertain. The CDR3 is 15 residues long. Germline lookup yields CDR1 MGHRA and CDR2 YSYEKL. Trimming shortened V by 1 base and J by 0 bases, and 8 bases separated the two germline ends. The CDR3 loop is CASSQVKSSTDTQYF. The CDR3 DNA is TGCGCCAGCAGCCAAGTTAAGAGTAGCACAGATACGCAGTATTTT.

The chain combines TRBV7-3 with TRBJ2-3; maybe TRBD2 (6 bases). V lost 2 bases and J lost 0, with 6 bases in between. Germline V gene data show CDR1 as SGHTA and CDR2 as FQGTGA. The CDR3 loop spans 14 amino acids. The CDR3 is CASSLGTSTDTQYF. CDR3 DNA sequence: TGTGCCAGCAGCTTAGGGACTAGCACAGATACGCAGTATTTT.

V usage is TRBV6-5 and J usage is TRBJ2-5; TRBD1 matches at 8 bases. With 2 bases clipped from V and 2 bases from J, the junction kept 7 bases outside the gene matches. Germline values: CDR1 MNHEY, CDR2 SVGAGI. This CDR3 comprises 16 residues. CDR3 in amino acids: CASSYGPGQGQETQYF. The DNA of the CDR3 is TGTGCCAGCAGTTACGGACCCGGACAGGGTCAAGAGACCCAGTACTTC.

The chain joins TRBV5-1 to TRBJ1-1; D is unclear. V lost 4 bases to trimming and J lost 5 bases, with 24 bases between them. Per germline, CDR1 SGHRS and CDR2 YFSETQ. CDR3 length equals 17 residues. CDR3 residues: CASSVGRPEQWRTEAFF. The CDR3 DNA reads TGCGCCAGCAGCGTAGGACGGCCCGAGCAATGGAGGACTGAAGCTTTCTTT.

This sequence joins TRBV5-1 and TRBJ1-4, with a weak D call TRBD1 (5 bases). The length of the CDR3 is 13 residues. Germline V lookup: CDR1 SGHRS, CDR2 YFSETQ. V was clipped by 0 bases and J by 13 bases, with 13 bases between them. This chain's CDR3 is CASSLGFGGLLFF. CDR3 DNA: TGCGCCAGCAGCTTGGGATTTGGGGGGTTACTGTTTTTT.

The chain uses TRBV2 and TRBJ2-5; possibly TRBD2 for D (7 bases). Per the germline V gene, CDR1 is SNHLY and CDR2 is FYNNEI. Trimming pared 6 bases from V and 5 bases from J, leaving 16 bases between. The CDR3 sequence is 14 residues long. The CDR3 sequence: CASRGGPSQETQYF. CDR3 nucleotide sequence: TGTGCCAGCAGGGGGGGGCCATCCCAGGAGACCCAGTACTTC. Looking up the rest from reference TRBV2 and TRBJ2-5 gives the full variable domain: EPEVTQTPSHQVTQMGQEVILRCVPISNHLYFYWYRQILGQKVEFLVSFYNNEISEKSEIFDDQFSVERPDGSNFTLKIRSTKLEDSAMYFCASRGGPSQETQYFGPGTRLLVL.

This clone was counted a few times. V gene TRBV7-9 combines with J gene TRBJ2-1; no clear D. The germline gives CDR1 SEHNR, CDR2 FQNEAQ (reference sequence). This CDR3 has 15 amino acids. Trimming stripped 2 bases from V and 0 bases from J, with 8 bases between. CDR3 DNA: TGTGCCAGCAGCTTACACGGCGGCTCCTACAATGAGCAGTTCTTC. As protein: CASSLHGGSYNEQFF.

V is TRBV19 and J is TRBJ1-6; no reliable D call. This CDR3 has 17 residues. Germline V gives CDR1 LNHDA, CDR2 SQIVND (reference sequence). Trimming removed 3 bases at V and 7 bases at J, with 19 bases between. The CDR3 spells CASSITSLANGNSPLHF. The CDR3 DNA sequence: TGTGCCAGTAGTATCACTAGTTTGGCGAATGGAAATTCACCCCTCCACTTT.

The chain has TRBV7-8 and TRBJ1-2; 7 bases line up with TRBD1. V lost 4 bases and J lost 8; bases outside the gene matches: 13. Germline-derived CDR1 and CDR2 are SGHVS and FQNEAQ. CDR3 length: 15 residues. In DNA, the CDR3 is TGTGCCAGCAGCTCACACAGGGGTTTGAGATCGGGCTACACCTTC. Translation: CASSSHRGLRSGYTF.

This clone was found a few times. The chain is built from TRBV6-5 and TRBJ1-1; possibly TRBD1 for D (5 bases). The germline V gene has CDR1 MNHEY and CDR2 SVGAGI. The CDR3 sequence is 14 residues long. With 0 bases removed from V and 4 bases from J, the gap between germline ends came to 9 bases. Here the CDR3 DNA reads TGTGCCAGCAGTTACTCTGGCGGGGGCACTGAAGCTTTCTTT. Translated: CASSYSGGGTEAFF.

The rearrangement uses TRBV10-1 and TRBJ2-1, with 7 positions matching TRBD1. From germline, CDR1 is WNHNN and CDR2 SYGVQD (reference sequence). The CDR3 sequence is 15 residues long. With V trimmed by 8 bases and J by 2 bases, 9 bases remained unmatched. The CDR3 protein is CASPRGQGAYNEQFF. In DNA form, the CDR3 reads TGCGCCAGCCCCCGAGGGCAGGGGGCCTACAATGAGCAGTTCTTC.

This clone was recorded once. The rearrangement links TRBV10-3 to TRBJ2-3, with 14 bases that match TRBD2. With V trimmed by 4 bases and J by 0 bases, 6 bases remained unmatched. Germline CDR1 ENHRY, CDR2 SYGVKD. The CDR3 loop spans 18 amino acids. The CDR3 loop reads CAISAGTSGGLSTDTQYF. The CDR3 bases are TGTGCCATCAGTGCCGGGACTAGCGGGGGTCTCAGCACAGATACGCAGTATTTT.

The chain links TRBV5-4 to TRBJ2-6; 7 nucleotides agree with TRBD1. There are 18 residues in the CDR3. Unmatched junction bases numbered 8, after V lost 2 bases and J lost 0 bases. Germline CDR1 SGHNT, CDR2 YYREEE (reference sequence). The CDR3 here is CASSLPGQLASGANVLTF. CDR3 bases: TGTGCCAGCAGCTTACCGGGACAGCTCGCCTCTGGGGCCAACGTCCTGACTTTC.

The chain recombines TRBV7-2 with TRBJ2-5; D not certain. The CDR3 totals 13 residues. V shed 5 bases and J shed 0 bases, with 7 bases lying between them. Per germline, CDR1 SGHTA and CDR2 FQGNSA. In DNA form, the CDR3 reads TGTGCCAGCAGCCTCGGGTACCAAGAGACCCAGTACTTC. Encoded protein: CASSLGYQETQYF. The whole variable domain, filled in from reference TRBV7-2 and TRBJ2-5, reads GAGVSQSPSNKVTEKGKDVELRCDPISGHTALYWYRQSLGQGLEFLIYFQGNSAPDKSGLPSDRFSAERTGGSVSTLTIQRTQQEDSAVYLCASSLGYQETQYFGPGTRLLVL.

This chain connects TRBV7-9 to TRBJ1-1; D gene ambiguous. Germline CDR1 is SEHNR and CDR2 is FQNEAQ (reference sequence). The CDR3 length is 12 residues. Trimming removed 6 bases from V and 2 bases from J, with 7 bases in between. The DNA for the CDR3 is TGTGCCAGCAGACAAAAAAACACTGAAGCTTTCTTT. Encoded protein: CASRQKNTEAFF.

The gene calls are TRBV9 and TRBJ2-2; TRBD2 matches at 8 bases. In germline, CDR1 is SGDLS, CDR2 YYNGEE. This CDR3 contains 15 residues. Germline trimming cut 4 bases from V and 3 bases from J; bases unmatched to any gene: 5. For the CDR3, the DNA is TGTGCCAGCAGCTCCCGGGGGGGAGACACCGGGGAGCTGTTTTTT. Its protein is CASSSRGGDTGELFF.

The V and J genes are TRBV6-1 and TRBJ1-5, with 9 positions matching TRBD1. Germline assignment: CDR1 MNHNS and CDR2 SASEGT. The CDR3 extends over 15 amino acids. With 5 bases clipped from V and 7 bases from J, the junction kept 9 bases outside the gene matches. The CDR3 sequence is CASSNGQGTRQPQHF. DNA for the CDR3: TGTGCCAGCAGTAACGGACAGGGGACGAGGCAGCCCCAGCATTTT.